Below are 9 T cell receptor beta chains sequenced from a single sample in a study of shared clonotypes between healthy human individuals. Libraries were prepared by immunoSEQ multiplex PCR; TCRdb keeps only in-frame clonotypes and omits some of them. The sample carries fewer than 650,000 clones, over 65% recorded once. Sequencing was done on a sample of PBMCs. The receptors originated from a woman aged 40 to 50 in good health. Some clones in this sample may be carry-over from other donors' samples.

The V call is TRBV6-5, the J call TRBJ2-7, with 7 bases matching TRBD1. Germline V gives CDR1 MNHEY, CDR2 SVGAGI. The CDR3 loop spans 15 amino acids. With 6 bases clipped from V and 1 base from J, the junction kept 9 bases outside the gene matches. The CDR3: CASRITGAGSYEQYF. In DNA, the CDR3 is TGTGCCAGCAGGATAACAGGGGCCGGGTCCTACGAGCAGTACTTC.

J is TRBJ2-3 and V is TRBV10-2; perhaps TRBD1 as D (6 bases). V lost 6 bases to trimming and J lost 2 bases, with 12 bases between them. The CDR3 is 14 residues long. The germline V gene encodes CDR1 WSHSY and CDR2 SAAADI. As DNA, the CDR3 is TGCGCCAGCAGGGCGACAGGAAACACAGATACGCAGTATTTT. Translating it yields CASRATGNTDTQYF.

The genes are TRBV4-2 and TRBJ2-7; TRBD2 is a possible D gene (5 bases). V was shortened by 0 bases and J by 4 bases, with 16 bases between the two germline ends. The germline V gene has CDR1 LGHNA and CDR2 YNFKEQ. This CDR3 is built from 16 residues. CDR3: CASSQDPRSGWYEQYF. For the CDR3, the DNA is TGTGCCAGCAGCCAAGATCCGCGGTCGGGGTGGTACGAGCAGTACTTC.

The rearrangement joins TRBV18 to TRBJ1-5; D remains unclear. This CDR3 comprises 14 residues. V gave up 1 base and J gave up 4 bases, with 8 bases separating them. Germline CDR1 reads KGHSH; CDR2 reads LQKENI. The CDR3 loop reads CASSPLDRNQPQHF. For the CDR3, the DNA is TGTGCCAGCTCACCACTGGACCGAAATCAGCCCCAGCATTTT.

Only one count was recorded for this clone. The chain combines TRBV27 with TRBJ2-1, with TRBD2 as a possible D gene (5 bases). This CDR3 is built from 15 residues. Germline CDR1 and CDR2: MNHEY and SMNVEV (reference sequence). The V end was cut by 5 bases, the J end by 4 bases, with 15 bases between. CDR3 nucleotide sequence: TGTGCCAGCAGTCCCCTAGCAGAGCTATACAATGAGCAGTTCTTC. Protein product: CASSPLAELYNEQFF.

The V call is TRBV28, the J call TRBJ2-2; no clear D. V was clipped by 6 bases and J by 0 bases, with 5 bases between them. This CDR3 spans 13 amino acids. Germline CDR1 MDHEN, CDR2 SYDVKM. CDR3 residues: CASRDANTGELFF. CDR3 nucleotides: TGTGCCAGCAGGGACGCGAACACCGGGGAGCTGTTTTTT.

The chain carries TRBV10-3 and TRBJ2-2; D remains unclear. Germline-derived CDR1 and CDR2 are ENHRY and SYGVKD. This CDR3 has 12 residues. V shed 7 bases and J shed 1 base, with 4 bases lying between them. CDR3 sequence: CAINRNTGELFF. CDR3 in DNA: TGTGCCATCAACAGGAACACCGGGGAGCTGTTTTTT.

The V call is TRBV19, the J call TRBJ1-2; D gene unclear. The CDR3 totals 16 residues. Trimming cost V 5 bases and J 2 bases, with 18 bases left between them. Germline values: CDR1 LNHDA, CDR2 SQIVND (reference sequence). The CDR3 region is CASSPRPDSPNYGYTF. The CDR3 DNA reads as TGTGCCAGTAGTCCCCGCCCAGATAGCCCGAACTATGGCTACACCTTC.

The table lists this clone with a few counts. A much larger clone lies a single base off, so this may be a read error. V gene TRBV7-9 combines with J gene TRBJ1-4; tentatively, D is TRBD1 (5 bases). The CDR3 length is 15 residues. Trimming cost V 5 bases and J 1 base, with 11 bases left between them. Germline V gives CDR1 SEHNR, CDR2 FQNEAQ (reference sequence). CDR3 residues: CASSTGDETNEKLFF. The CDR3 region has the DNA TGTGCCAGCAGCACCGGGGACGAAACTAATGAAAAACTGTTTTTT.